A single sample is the source of the 21 T cell receptor beta chains below, sequenced in a study of T cells in Graves' hyperthyroidism and ophthalmopathy. TCR beta CDR3 sequences were amplified from RNA transcripts. TCR CDR3 underwent first-round RT-PCR with the HTBI primer set. TCRdb ran MiXCR on the multiplex PCR reads and lists one entry per CDR3 protein. Among tens of thousands of distinct CDR3 sequences listed, roughly 52% were seen once. The sample consisted of blood. These receptors all stem from a woman in her 50s with Graves' hyperthyroidism that later progressed to Graves' ophthalmopathy.

Concerning this clonotype itself: This may be a read error: a much more frequent sequence differs by one nucleotide. The chain uses TRBV18 and TRBJ2-5; maybe TRBD2 (5 bases). CDR3 length equals 13 residues. Germline V gene data show CDR1 as KGHSH and CDR2 as LQKENI. Here the CDR3 DNA reads TGTGCCGGCTCTGCGGAGGCCCAAGAGACCCAGTACTTC. It translates to CAGSAEAQETQYF.

In its sample, this clonotype was seen many times. The rearrangement uses TRBV19 and TRBJ2-1, with D hard to call. This CDR3 has 12 residues. Trimming stripped 0 bases from V and 9 bases from J, with 6 bases between. Germline-derived CDR1 and CDR2 are LNHDA and SQIVND (reference sequence). CDR3 sequence reads: CASSIDMVEQFF. CDR3 bases: TGTGCCAGTAGTATAGATATGGTTGAGCAGTTCTTC.

Comment on this clonotype: Because it lacks the conserved phenylalanine or tryptophan at the end, this CDR3 is likely a read error. The DNA is omitted, as the CDR3 cannot be located on it reliably, and the CDR3 follows TCRdb's listing. V usage is TRBV20-1 and J usage is TRBJ2-2; the table's TRBD1 call for D was not verified on the DNA. Germline V gene sequence: CDR1 DFQATT, CDR2 SNEGSKA (reference sequence). The CDR3 is made up of 9 amino acids, end residues included. The CDR3 spells CSAGHHLAG.

This clonotype was observed at least ten times. The chain is built from TRBV4-3 and TRBJ1-4, with 7 bases lining up with TRBD1. The junction had 7 bases not matched to a gene; V was cut back by 3 bases and J by 3 bases. CDR3 length: 16 residues. Per germline, CDR1 LGHNA and CDR2 YSLEER. This CDR3 reads CASSQRGRVANEKLFF. CDR3 DNA: TGCGCCAGCAGCCAGAGGGGGCGGGTGGCTAATGAAAAACTGTTTTTT.

This clonotype came up once. One junction end disagrees with the germline gene, perhaps due to a read error. The genes are TRBV5-1 and TRBJ2-7; TRBD1 agrees at 7 bases. Germline values: CDR1 SGHRS, CDR2 YFSETQ. The CDR3 has 16 amino acids. The CDR3 nucleotides read TGCGCCAACAGCTTACAGGGGCGGGCTGGTTGGGTCGAGCACTACTTC. Its protein product is CANSLQGRAGWVEHYF.

The V call is TRBV9, the J call TRBJ2-1; 11 bases are a match to TRBD1. After removal of 4 bases from V and 2 bases from J, the junction contained 5 bases not matched to a gene. CDR3 length equals 16 residues. Looked up from germline, CDR1 is SGDLS and CDR2 is YYNGEE. CDR3 sequence: CASSPTGQGAYNEQFF. The CDR3 region has the DNA TGTGCCAGCAGCCCCACGGGACAGGGGGCCTACAATGAGCAGTTCTTC.

This clonotype was recorded at least ten times. This CDR3 reads CASSEIGQSSGNTIYF. CDR3 in DNA: TGTGCCAGCAGCGAGATAGGACAGAGCTCTGGAAACACCATATATTTT. The V gene is TRBV9, the J gene TRBJ1-3, with D perhaps matching TRBD1 (6 bases). The CDR3 sequence is 16 residues long. The germline V gene has CDR1 SGDLS and CDR2 YYNGEE. V lost 3 bases to trimming and J lost 0 bases, with 13 bases between them.

V usage is TRBV12-3 or TRBV12-4 and J usage is TRBJ1-2; 7 nucleotides align to TRBD1. This CDR3 spans 19 amino acids. Trimming at V came to 8 bases and at J to 7 bases, leaving 28 bases not matched to a gene. The CDR3 here is CASRTPTGEYSPGTVGYTF. The CDR3 nucleotides read TGTGCCAGCCGTACCCCAACAGGGGAGTACAGCCCAGGGACAGTTGGCTACACCTTC.

This clonotype appeared many times. The chain employs TRBV9 and TRBJ2-1; the D is unclear. The CDR3 has 13 amino acids. The germline V gene encodes CDR1 SGDLS and CDR2 YYNGEE. Trimming shortened V by 0 bases and J by 6 bases, and 7 bases separated the two germline ends. CDR3 amino acids: CASSVGQLNEQFF. CDR3 sequence (DNA): TGTGCCAGCAGCGTAGGGCAGCTCAATGAGCAGTTCTTC.

The chain uses TRBV7-8 and TRBJ2-7; 8 bases agree with TRBD2. V trimming: 1 base; J trimming: 4 bases; junction bases outside the gene matches: 9. CDR3 length: 16 amino acids. Germline V gene lookup returns CDR1 SGHVS and CDR2 FQNEAQ. The CDR3 DNA reads as TGTGCCAGCAGCTTAGAACGTGGGACTAGAGGGTACGAGCAGTACTTC. Translating it yields CASSLERGTRGYEQYF.

Of note for this clonotype: An end of the junction differs from the germline gene, which may be a read error. This sequence joins TRBV7-9 and TRBJ2-5, with TRBD2 matching 10 bases. The CDR3 contains 17 residues. The germline gives CDR1 SEHNR, CDR2 FQNEAQ (reference sequence). The CDR3 sequence: CASSLAQGLAREETQYF. The CDR3, as DNA: TGCGCCAGCAGCTTAGCCCAGGGACTAGCGCGAGAAGAGACCCAGTACTTC. Based on the CDR3 plus reference TRBV7-9 and TRBJ2-5, the full variable domain is DTGVSQNPRHKITKRGQNVTFRCDPISEHNRLYWYRQTLGQGPEFLTYFQNEAQLEKSRLLSDRFSAERPKGSFSTLEIQRTEQGDSAMYLCASSLAQGLAREETQYFGPGTRLLVL.

This clonotype appeared once. This chain uses TRBV5-4 with TRBJ2-1, with D tentatively TRBD2 (5 bases). V gave up 0 bases and J gave up 8 bases, with 12 bases separating them. This CDR3 spans 14 amino acids. Germline V lookup: CDR1 SGHNT, CDR2 YYREEE (reference sequence). This chain's CDR3 is CASSLEGSTYEQFF. CDR3 DNA sequence: TGTGCCAGCAGCTTGGAAGGGAGTACGTATGAGCAGTTCTTC. Full variable domain (outside the CDR3, taken from reference TRBV5-4 and TRBJ2-1): ETGVTQSPTHLIKTRGQQVTLRCSSQSGHNTVSWYQQALGQGPQFIFQYYREEENGRGNFPPRFSGLQFPNYSSELNVNALELDDSALYLCASSLEGSTYEQFFGPGTRLTVL.

To note about this clonotype: Germline is not matched at one junction end, which may reflect a read error. The chain uses TRBV7-8 and TRBJ2-5; D is undetermined. Per the germline V gene, CDR1 is SGHVS and CDR2 is FQNEAQ. The CDR3 length is 14 residues. Here the CDR3 reads CASSARATQETQYF. DNA of the CDR3: TGTGCTAGCAGCGCACGGGCGACTCAAGAGACCCAGTACTTC.

About this clonotype: Mismatch with germline at one junction end may stem from a read error. The J gene is TRBJ1-4, the V gene TRBV20-1, with D maybe TRBD1 (6 bases). CDR3 length equals 14 residues. Germline-derived CDR1 and CDR2 are DFQATT and SNEGSKA (reference sequence). Written as DNA, the CDR3 is TGCAGTGCTACTTTAGGGGGAGCTAATGAAATACTGTTTTTT. As protein: CSATLGGANEILFF.

At least ten counts were recorded for this clonotype. The V call is TRBV5-4, the J call TRBJ2-2, with 9 nucleotides matching TRBD1. The CDR3 loop spans 16 amino acids. V was clipped by 4 bases and J by 4 bases; unmatched bases: 8. Looked up from germline, CDR1 is SGHNT and CDR2 is YYREEE (reference sequence). CDR3 sequence (DNA): TGTGCCAGCAGCCTGGGACAGGGAGGGATCACCGGGGAGCTGTTTTTT. Its protein product is CASSLGQGGITGELFF.

This clonotype was detected many times. The chain combines TRBV6-1 with TRBJ2-3, with TRBD2 matching over 14 bases. The V and J ends lost 3 bases and 8 bases, in that order; junction bases with no gene match: 4. Per the germline V gene, CDR1 is MNHNS and CDR2 is SASEGT. The CDR3 has 15 amino acids. CDR3 sequence reads: CASSDLTSGRGTQYF. The DNA of the CDR3 is TGTGCCAGCAGTGATTTGACTAGCGGGAGGGGTACGCAGTATTTT.

By frequency in the sample, this clonotype is medium-sized (0.01 to 0.1%). V gene TRBV24-1 combines with J gene TRBJ2-1; D ambiguous. There are 15 residues in the CDR3. V lost 5 bases and J lost 0, with 10 bases in between. In germline, CDR1 is KGHDR, CDR2 SFDVKD. The CDR3 bases are TGTGCCACCAGTGGTACCGCAAGCTCCTACAATGAGCAGTTCTTC. Translated: CATSGTASSYNEQFF.

This clonotype was counted many times. The chain joins TRBV20-1 to TRBJ2-3; 7 bases align to TRBD2. CDR1 DFQATT and CDR2 SNEGSKA come from the germline V gene (reference sequence). The CDR3 has 14 amino acids. The V gene end was trimmed by 5 bases and the J gene end by 5 bases; junction bases not matched to a gene: 10. The CDR3 here is CSAGGGEVVDTQYF. The CDR3 DNA reads TGCAGTGCTGGGGGGGGGGAGGTAGTAGATACGCAGTATTTT.

CDR3 residues: CASRGANEAFF. As DNA, the CDR3 is TGTGCCAGCAGGGGAGCTAATGAAGCTTTCTTT. The V and J genes are TRBV2 and TRBJ1-1, with no clear D. CDR3 length equals 11 residues. The V end was cut by 6 bases, the J end by 7 bases, with 9 bases between. CDR1 SNHLY and CDR2 FYNNEI come from the germline V gene.

Relative to its sample, this clonotype is medium-sized. The rearrangement joins TRBV20-1 to TRBJ2-7; D remains ambiguous. Germline assignment: CDR1 DFQATT and CDR2 SNEGSKA (reference sequence). The length of the CDR3 is 12 residues. Between the trimmed V and J ends, which lost 3 bases and 2 bases, there was a span of 8 bases. In nucleotides, the CDR3 is TGCAGTGCTAGGTTGCACCCCTACGAGCAGTACTTC. Translation: CSARLHPYEQYF.

CDR3 in amino acids: CASIKGSSGNTF. In DNA form, the CDR3 reads TGTGCCAGCATCAAAGGGAGCTCTGGAAACACCTTC. The J gene is TRBJ1-2, the V gene TRBV7-8; D unresolved. The length of the CDR3 is 12 residues. Trimming removed 7 bases from V and 12 bases from J, with 18 bases in between. The germline gives CDR1 SGHVS, CDR2 FQNEAQ.